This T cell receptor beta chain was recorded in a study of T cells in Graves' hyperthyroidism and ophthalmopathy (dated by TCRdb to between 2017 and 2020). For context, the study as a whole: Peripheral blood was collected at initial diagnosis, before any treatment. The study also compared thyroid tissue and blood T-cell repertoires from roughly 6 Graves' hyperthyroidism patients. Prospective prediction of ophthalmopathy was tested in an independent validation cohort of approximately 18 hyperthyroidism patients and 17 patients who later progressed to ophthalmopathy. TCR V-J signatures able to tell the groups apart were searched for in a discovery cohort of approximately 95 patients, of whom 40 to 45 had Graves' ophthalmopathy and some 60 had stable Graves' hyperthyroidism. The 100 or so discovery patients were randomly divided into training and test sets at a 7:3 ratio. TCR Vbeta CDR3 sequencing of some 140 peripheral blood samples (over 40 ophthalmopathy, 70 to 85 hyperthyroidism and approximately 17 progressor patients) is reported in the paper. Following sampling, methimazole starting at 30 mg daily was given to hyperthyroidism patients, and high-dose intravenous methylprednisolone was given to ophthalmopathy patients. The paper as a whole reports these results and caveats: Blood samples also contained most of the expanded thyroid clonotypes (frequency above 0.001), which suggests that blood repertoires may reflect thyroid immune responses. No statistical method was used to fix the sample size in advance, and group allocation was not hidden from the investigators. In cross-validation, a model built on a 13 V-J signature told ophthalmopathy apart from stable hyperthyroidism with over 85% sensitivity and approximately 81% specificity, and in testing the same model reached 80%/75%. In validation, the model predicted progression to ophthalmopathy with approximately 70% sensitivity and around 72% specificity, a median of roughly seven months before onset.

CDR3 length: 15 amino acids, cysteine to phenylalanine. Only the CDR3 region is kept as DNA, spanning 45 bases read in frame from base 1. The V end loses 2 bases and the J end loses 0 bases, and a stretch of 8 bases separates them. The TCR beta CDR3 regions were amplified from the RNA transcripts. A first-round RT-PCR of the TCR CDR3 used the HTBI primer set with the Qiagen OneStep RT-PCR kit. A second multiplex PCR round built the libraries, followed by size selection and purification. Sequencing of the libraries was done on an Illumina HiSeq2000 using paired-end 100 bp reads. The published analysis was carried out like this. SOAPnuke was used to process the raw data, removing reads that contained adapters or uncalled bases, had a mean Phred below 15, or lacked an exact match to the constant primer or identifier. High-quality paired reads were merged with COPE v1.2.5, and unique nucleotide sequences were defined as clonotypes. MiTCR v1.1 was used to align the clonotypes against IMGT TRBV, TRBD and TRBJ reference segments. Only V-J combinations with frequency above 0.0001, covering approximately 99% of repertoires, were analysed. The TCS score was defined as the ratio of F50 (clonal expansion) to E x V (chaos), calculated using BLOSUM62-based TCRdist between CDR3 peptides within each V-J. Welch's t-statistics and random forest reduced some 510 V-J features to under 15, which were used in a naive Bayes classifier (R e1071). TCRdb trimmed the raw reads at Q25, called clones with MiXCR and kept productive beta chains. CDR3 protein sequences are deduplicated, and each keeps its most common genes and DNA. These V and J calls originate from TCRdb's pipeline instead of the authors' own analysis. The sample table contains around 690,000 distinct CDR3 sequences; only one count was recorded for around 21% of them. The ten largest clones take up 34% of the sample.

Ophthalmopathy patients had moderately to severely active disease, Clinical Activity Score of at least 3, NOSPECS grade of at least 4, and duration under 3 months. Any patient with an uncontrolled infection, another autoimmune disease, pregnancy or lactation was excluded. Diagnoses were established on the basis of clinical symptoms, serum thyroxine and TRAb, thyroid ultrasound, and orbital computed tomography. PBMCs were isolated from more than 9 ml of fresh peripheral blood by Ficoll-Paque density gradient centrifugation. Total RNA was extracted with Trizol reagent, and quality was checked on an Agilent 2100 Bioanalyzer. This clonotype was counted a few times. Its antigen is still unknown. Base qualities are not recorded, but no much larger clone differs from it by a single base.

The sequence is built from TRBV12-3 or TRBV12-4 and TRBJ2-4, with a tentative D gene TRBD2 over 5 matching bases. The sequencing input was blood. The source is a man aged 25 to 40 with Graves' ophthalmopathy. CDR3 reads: CASSLSTIAKNIQYF. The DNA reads TGTGCCAGCAGTTTATCGACTATAGCCAAAAACATTCAGTACTTC.